A single sample is the source of the 18 T cell receptor beta chains below, sequenced in a study of shared clonotypes between healthy human individuals. CD8 cells regarded as naive lacked CD45RO, were positively chosen for CCR7, and omitted terminally differentiated effector memory CD45RA+ cells. TCRdb's copy holds only in-frame clones and misses some; the assay was immunoSEQ multiplex PCR. Among millions of clones, around 93% were seen once, and the ten largest hold more than 1.5%. The sequencing input was naive CD8+ T cells from PBMCs. The receptors were sampled from a young man in good health. Some clones in this sample may be carry-over from other donors' samples.

This rearrangement joins TRBV7-9 to TRBJ1-2; D unresolved. Trimming removed 5 bases at V and 3 bases at J, with 13 bases between. This CDR3 is built from 14 residues. The germline V gene encodes CDR1 SEHNR and CDR2 FQNEAQ (reference sequence). The CDR3, as DNA: TGTGCCAGCAGCCCGCCGGGCCGAGACTATGGCTACACCTTC. It codes for CASSPPGRDYGYTF.

V is TRBV7-3 and J is TRBJ2-5; D is possibly TRBD2 (6 bases). The CDR3 consists of 15 residues. CDR1 and CDR2 (germline): SGHTA, FQGTGA. V was pared by 5 bases and J by 4 bases, with 17 bases between. Here the CDR3 reads CASSNIGGFGETQYF. CDR3 in DNA: TGTGCCAGCAGCAACATCGGGGGTTTTGGAGAGACCCAGTACTTC.

V is TRBV15 and J is TRBJ2-7; 7 bases agree with TRBD1. CDR3 length: 13 residues. V lost 8 bases and J lost 3; bases outside the gene matches: 7. Germline CDR1 reads LNHNV; CDR2 reads YYDKDF (reference sequence). CDR3 DNA sequence: TGTGCCACCCAGTCCCGGGACAGCTACGAGCAGTACTTC. It is translated as CATQSRDSYEQYF. Using reference TRBV15 and TRBJ2-7 for the parts outside the CDR3, the full variable domain is DAMVIQNPRYQVTQFGKPVTLSCSQTLNHNVMYWYQQKSSQAPKLLFHYYDKDFNNEADTPDNFQSRRPNTSFCFLDIRSPGLGDTAMYLCATQSRDSYEQYFGPGTRLTVT.

CDR3 protein: CASSQNERQTNEKLFF. CDR3 nucleotide sequence: TGTGCCAGCAGCCAAAATGAAAGACAGACTAATGAAAAACTGTTTTTT. The chain is built from TRBV4-2 and TRBJ1-4; weak D call: TRBD1 (5 bases). V was cut by 2 bases and J by 2 bases, with 12 bases left in between. CDR1 and CDR2 from the germline V gene are LGHNA and YNFKEQ. This CDR3 has 16 residues.

The table lists this clone with a count of one. This chain connects TRBV11-2 to TRBJ2-1; 7 bases line up with TRBD2. The CDR3 totals 15 residues. The germline V gene has CDR1 SGHAT and CDR2 FQNNGV. V dropped 0 bases and J dropped 9; count of bases not matched to a gene: 8. The CDR3 sequence is CASSLEVGREGEQFF. The CDR3 DNA sequence: TGTGCCAGCAGCTTAGAGGTCGGCAGGGAGGGTGAGCAGTTCTTC. The variable domain in full, with the rest retrieved from reference TRBV11-2 and TRBJ2-1, is EAGVAQSPRYKIIEKRQSVAFWCNPISGHATLYWYQQILGQGPKLLIQFQNNGVVDDSQLPKDRFSAERLKGVDSTLKIQPAKLEDSAVYLCASSLEVGREGEQFFGPGTRLTVL.

Worth noting for this clone: This same CDR3 is encoded by further DNA sequences in the sample. The J gene is TRBJ2-7, the V gene TRBV19; 8 positions match TRBD2. The CDR3 length is 15 residues. The J segment lost 0 bases and the V segment lost 4 bases, leaving 5 bases of the junction unmatched. The germline gives CDR1 LNHDA, CDR2 SQIVND (reference sequence). CDR3 in amino acids: CASSTRTSGSYEQYF. The CDR3 nucleotides are TGTGCCAGTAGTACCCGAACTAGCGGCTCCTACGAGCAGTACTTC.

This clone was detected once. J is TRBJ2-1 and V is TRBV29-1; D remains unclear. The CDR3 has 12 amino acids. V was trimmed by 5 bases and J by 5 bases, leaving 10 bases between them. From germline, CDR1 is SQVTM and CDR2 ANQGSEA. CDR3 residues: CSVLGIDNEQFF. CDR3 nucleotides: TGCAGCGTTTTGGGGATAGACAATGAGCAGTTCTTC.

The J gene is TRBJ2-4, the V gene TRBV28; TRBD1 matches at 10 bases. Germline CDR1 MDHEN, CDR2 SYDVKM. This CDR3 contains 20 residues. Trimming took 3 bases from V and 0 from J; bases not matched to a gene: 14. CDR3 amino acids: CASSFPNSPRDRGAKNIQYF. CDR3 nucleotides: TGTGCCAGCAGTTTCCCTAACTCGCCCCGGGACAGGGGAGCCAAAAACATTCAGTACTTC.

The chain couples TRBV7-9 to TRBJ1-4, with D uncertain. The germline CDR1 and CDR2 sequences are SEHNR and FQNEAQ (reference sequence). There are 12 residues in the CDR3. Trimming left V 6 bases short and J 7 bases short, with 9 bases between. The CDR3 sequence is CASSPRSEKLFF. The CDR3 nucleotides are TGTGCCAGCAGTCCCAGGAGTGAAAAACTGTTTTTT.

The J gene is TRBJ1-5, the V gene TRBV7-6; 9 bases agree with TRBD1. The germline V gene encodes CDR1 SGHVS and CDR2 FNYEAQ. The V and J ends lost 3 bases and 1 base, in that order; junction bases with no gene match: 1. The CDR3 runs 15 residues. CDR3 coding DNA: TGTGCCAGCAGCTTCACAGGGGGCAGCAATCAGCCCCAGCATTTT. Translated: CASSFTGGSNQPQHF.

The chain is built from TRBV9 and TRBJ2-7; 10 bases fit TRBD1. Looked up from germline, CDR1 is SGDLS and CDR2 is YYNGEE. The CDR3 has 14 amino acids. V lost 4 bases and J lost 6; bases outside the gene matches: 7. The CDR3: CASSPGQGFGEQYF. The CDR3 DNA sequence: TGTGCCAGCAGCCCGGGACAGGGGTTCGGCGAGCAGTACTTC.

This clone has just one count. The sample carries other DNA sequences with the same CDR3. The chain couples TRBV27 to TRBJ1-5; TRBD1 is a possible D gene (5 bases). This CDR3 has 14 residues. The germline CDR1 and CDR2 sequences are MNHEY and SMNVEV (reference sequence). The V gene lost 6 bases and the J gene lost 1 base, with 10 bases spanning the gap. Here the CDR3 reads CASRPGGSNQPQHF. DNA for the CDR3: TGTGCCAGCAGACCCGGGGGGAGCAATCAGCCCCAGCATTTT.

V and J are TRBV9 and TRBJ2-7; no definite D call. The CDR3 is made up of 13 amino acids. CDR1 and CDR2 (germline): SGDLS, YYNGEE. Between the trimmed V and J ends, which lost 0 bases and 5 bases, there was a span of 9 bases. The CDR3 DNA reads TGTGCCAGCAGCGTAGGGGCCTACGACGAGCAGTACTTC. It yields the protein CASSVGAYDEQYF.

The chain has TRBV4-1 and TRBJ1-2, with D possibly TRBD1 on 5 matching bases. The CDR3 covers 14 residues. Germline CDR1 MGHRA, CDR2 YSYEKL. V shed 4 bases and J shed 8 bases, with 17 bases lying between them. CDR3 in DNA: TGCGCCAGCAGCCTAGGGGTTGCCTCGGGCGGCTACACCTTC. Encoded protein: CASSLGVASGGYTF.

The rearrangement uses TRBV2 and TRBJ1-2; no clear D gene. Germline lookup yields CDR1 SNHLY and CDR2 FYNNEI. The CDR3 covers 14 residues. V was cut by 1 base and J by 4 bases, with 10 bases left in between. The CDR3 protein is CASSEDKRGYGYTF. CDR3 sequence (DNA): TGTGCCAGCAGTGAAGACAAGCGAGGCTATGGCTACACCTTC.

CDR3 residues: CASSPRDRGNEQYF. Written as DNA, the CDR3 is TGTGCCAGTAGCCCCCGGGACAGGGGGAACGAGCAGTACTTC. The chain employs TRBV19 and TRBJ2-7; 11 positions match TRBD1. V dropped 6 bases and J dropped 5; count of bases not matched to a gene: 6. The germline CDR1 and CDR2 sequences are LNHDA and SQIVND (reference sequence). CDR3 length: 14 residues. Combining the CDR3 with reference TRBV19 and TRBJ2-7 gives the whole variable domain DGGITQSPKYLFRKEGQNVTLSCEQNLNHDAMYWYRQDPGQGLRLIYYSQIVNDFQKGDIAEGYSVSREKKESFPLTVTSAQKNPTAFYLCASSPRDRGNEQYFGPGTRLTVT.

The rearrangement joins TRBV5-6 to TRBJ2-7, with 8 bases identical to TRBD1. The CDR3 contains 16 residues. The germline V gene has CDR1 SGHDT and CDR2 YYEEEE. Trimming at V came to 0 bases and at J to 1 base, leaving 6 bases not matched to a gene. CDR3 DNA: TGTGCCAGCAGCTTGGCCCAGGGGGCGCTTTCCTACGAGCAGTACTTC. It specifies CASSLAQGALSYEQYF. The whole variable domain, remainder taken from reference TRBV5-6 and TRBJ2-7, is DAGVTQSPTHLIKTRGQQVTLRCSPKSGHDTVSWYQQALGQGPQFIFQYYEEEERQRGNFPDRFSGHQFPNYSSELNVNALLLGDSALYLCASSLAQGALSYEQYFGPGTRLTVT.

The V call is TRBV5-1, the J call TRBJ2-3; a possible D gene is TRBD2 (6 bases). The CDR3 length is 17 residues. Looked up from germline, CDR1 is SGHRS and CDR2 is YFSETQ. Trimming took 5 bases from V and 2 from J, leaving 21 bases between them. CDR3 loop: CASSVGAGISSTDTQYF. Written as DNA, the CDR3 is TGCGCCAGCAGTGTTGGAGCGGGCATTTCCTCCACAGATACGCAGTATTTT.